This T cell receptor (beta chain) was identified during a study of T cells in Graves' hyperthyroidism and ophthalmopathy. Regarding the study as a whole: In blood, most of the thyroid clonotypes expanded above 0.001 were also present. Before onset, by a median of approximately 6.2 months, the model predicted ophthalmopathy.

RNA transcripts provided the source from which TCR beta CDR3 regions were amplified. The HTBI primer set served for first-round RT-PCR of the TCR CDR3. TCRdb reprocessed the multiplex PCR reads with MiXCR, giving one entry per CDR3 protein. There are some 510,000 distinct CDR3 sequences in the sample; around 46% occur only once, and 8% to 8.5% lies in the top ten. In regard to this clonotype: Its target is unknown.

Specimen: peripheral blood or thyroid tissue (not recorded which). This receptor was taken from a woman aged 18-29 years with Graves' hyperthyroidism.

The CDR3 DNA is TGTGCCAGCGGGTGGCAGGGACAAGGAGGCGGCTACACCTTC. Translation gives CASGWQGQGGGYTF. V is TRBV6-1 and J is TRBJ1-2, with D perhaps TRBD1 (6 bases). CDR3 length: 14 amino acids. The ends were cut back, 8 bases at V and 8 bases at J, with 21 bases in the middle. CDR1 MNHNS and CDR2 SASEGT come from the germline V gene.